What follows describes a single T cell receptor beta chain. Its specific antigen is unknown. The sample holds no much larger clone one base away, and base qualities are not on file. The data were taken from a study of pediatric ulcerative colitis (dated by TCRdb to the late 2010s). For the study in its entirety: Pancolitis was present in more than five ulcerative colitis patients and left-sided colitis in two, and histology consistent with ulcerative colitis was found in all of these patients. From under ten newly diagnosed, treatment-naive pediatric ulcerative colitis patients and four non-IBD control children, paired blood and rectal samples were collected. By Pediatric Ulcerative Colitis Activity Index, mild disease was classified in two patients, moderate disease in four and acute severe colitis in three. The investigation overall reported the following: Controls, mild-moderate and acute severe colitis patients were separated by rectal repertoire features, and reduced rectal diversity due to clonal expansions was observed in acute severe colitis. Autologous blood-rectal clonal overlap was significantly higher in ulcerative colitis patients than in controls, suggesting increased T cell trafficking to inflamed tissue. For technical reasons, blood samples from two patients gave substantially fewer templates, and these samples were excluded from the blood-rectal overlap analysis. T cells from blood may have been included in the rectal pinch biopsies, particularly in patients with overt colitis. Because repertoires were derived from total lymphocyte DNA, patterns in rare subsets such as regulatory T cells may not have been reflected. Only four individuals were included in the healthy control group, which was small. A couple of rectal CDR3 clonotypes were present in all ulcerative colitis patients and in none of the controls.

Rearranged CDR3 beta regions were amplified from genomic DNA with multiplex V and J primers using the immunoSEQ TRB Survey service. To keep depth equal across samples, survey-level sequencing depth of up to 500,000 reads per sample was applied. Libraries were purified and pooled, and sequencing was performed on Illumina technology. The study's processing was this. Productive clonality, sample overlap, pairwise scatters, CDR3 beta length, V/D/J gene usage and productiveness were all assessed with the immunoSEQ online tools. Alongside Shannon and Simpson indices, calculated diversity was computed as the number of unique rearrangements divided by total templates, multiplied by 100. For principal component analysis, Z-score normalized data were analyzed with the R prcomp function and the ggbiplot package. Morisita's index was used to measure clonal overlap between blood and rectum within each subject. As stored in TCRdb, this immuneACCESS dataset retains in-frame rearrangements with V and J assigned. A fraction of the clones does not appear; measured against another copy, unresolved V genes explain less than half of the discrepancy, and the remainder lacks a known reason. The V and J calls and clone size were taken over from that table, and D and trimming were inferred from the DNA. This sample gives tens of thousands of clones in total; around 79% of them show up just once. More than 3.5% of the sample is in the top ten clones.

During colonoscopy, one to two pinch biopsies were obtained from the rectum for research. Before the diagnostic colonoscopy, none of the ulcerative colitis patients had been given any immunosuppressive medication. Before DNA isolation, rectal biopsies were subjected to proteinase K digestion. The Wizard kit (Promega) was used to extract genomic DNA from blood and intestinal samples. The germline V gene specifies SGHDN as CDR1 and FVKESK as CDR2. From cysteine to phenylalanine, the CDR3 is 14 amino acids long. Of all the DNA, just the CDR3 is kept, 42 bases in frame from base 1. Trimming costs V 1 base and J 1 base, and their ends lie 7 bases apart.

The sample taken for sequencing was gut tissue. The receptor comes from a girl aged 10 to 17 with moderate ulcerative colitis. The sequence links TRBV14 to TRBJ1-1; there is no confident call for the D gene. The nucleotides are TGTGCCAGCAGCCAAGGGTGGGGGAACACTGAAGCTTTCTTT. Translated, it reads CASSQGWGNTEAFF.